The 23 T cell receptor beta chains listed next were all sequenced from one sample in a study of blood T cell repertoires in COVID-19. Assay used: immunoSEQ multiplex PCR; TCRdb lists only in-frame clones, some missing. Among over 25,000 clones listed, about 80% were seen once. The source material was peripheral blood. All receptors derive from a woman of 80 years or more with acute or convalescent COVID-19.

This clone has only one observation. The V and J genes are TRBV2 and TRBJ2-5, with TRBD1 matching 8 bases. With V trimmed by 7 bases and J by 5 bases, 12 bases remained unmatched. Germline CDR1 reads SNHLY; CDR2 reads FYNNEI. The CDR3 runs to 15 residues. CDR3 sequence: CASMGQAFAVETQYF. The CDR3 region has the DNA TGTGCCAGCATGGGACAGGCCTTTGCAGTGGAGACCCAGTACTTC.

The rearrangement links TRBV6-2 or TRBV6-3 to TRBJ2-1; D possibly corresponds to TRBD2 (6 bases). CDR1 is MNHEY, CDR2 SVGEGT, per germline. CDR3 size: 15 residues. The V gene lost 6 bases and the J gene lost 3 bases, with 15 bases spanning the gap. Here the CDR3 reads CASSLGTSFYNEQFF. The CDR3 bases are TGTGCCAGCAGCCTCGGGACTTCCTTCTACAATGAGCAGTTCTTC.

The CDR3 bases are TGCAGTGCCAGTAGGACTAGCGTTAATGAGCAGTTCTTC. Protein product: CSASRTSVNEQFF. V and J are TRBV20-1 and TRBJ2-1; 9 nucleotides line up with TRBD2. The V gene's germline CDR1 is DFQATT and CDR2 SNEGSKA (reference sequence). The J segment lost 7 bases and the V segment lost 6 bases, leaving 7 bases of the junction unmatched. This CDR3 is built from 13 residues.

The gene calls are TRBV5-8 and TRBJ2-1, with 12 bases fitting TRBD2. V gave up 7 bases and J gave up 8 bases; unmatched junction bases: 7. Germline CDR1 SGHTS, CDR2 YDEGEE. This CDR3 comprises 14 residues. CDR3 region: CASPPRLAGDEQFF. DNA of the CDR3: TGTGCCAGCCCTCCCCGACTAGCGGGGGATGAGCAGTTCTTC. Based on the CDR3 plus reference TRBV5-8 and TRBJ2-1, the full variable domain is EAGVTQSPTHLIKTRGQQATLRCSPISGHTSVYWYQQALGLGLQFLLWYDEGEERNRGNFPPRFSGRQFPNYSSELNVNALELEDSALYLCASPPRLAGDEQFFGPGTRLTVL.

The chain combines TRBV5-1 with TRBJ2-3, with TRBD2 matching 8 bases. The CDR3 length is 16 residues. Germline values: CDR1 SGHRS, CDR2 YFSETQ. V gave up 3 bases and J gave up 4 bases; unmatched junction bases: 10. For the CDR3, the DNA is TGCGCCAGCAGCTCCCAGGGGCGGGGGGTGGCAGATACGCAGTATTTT. Protein sequence: CASSSQGRGVADTQYF.

This CDR3 reads CAWSVQGGAYNEQFF. The CDR3 DNA is TGTGCCTGGAGTGTACAGGGGGGGGCCTACAATGAGCAGTTCTTC. This chain joins TRBV30 and TRBJ2-1; D might be TRBD1 (8 bases). The CDR3 length is 15 residues. The germline gives CDR1 GTSNPN, CDR2 SVGIG (reference sequence). V dropped 0 bases and J dropped 2 bases, with 11 bases sitting between them.

The rearrangement joins TRBV5-1 to TRBJ2-3, with D unresolved. The germline V and J ends were trimmed by 0 bases and 1 base, with 6 bases remaining between them. Germline lookup yields CDR1 SGHRS and CDR2 YFSETQ. The CDR3 is 14 amino acids. CDR3 sequence: CASSLVPGTDTQYF. The DNA for the CDR3 is TGCGCCAGCAGCTTGGTCCCCGGCACAGATACGCAGTATTTT. Drawing the rest from reference TRBV5-1 and TRBJ2-3, the complete variable domain is KAGVTQTPRYLIKTRGQQVTLSCSPISGHRSVSWYQQTPGQGLQFLFEYFSETQRNKGNFPGRFSGRQFSNSRSEMNVSTLELGDSALYLCASSLVPGTDTQYFGPGTRLTVL.

The rearrangement joins TRBV10-3 to TRBJ1-3, with D hard to call. V was shortened by 10 bases and J by 3 bases, with 19 bases between the two germline ends. The CDR3 covers 15 residues. CDR1 and CDR2 (germline): ENHRY, SYGVKD. In nucleotides, the CDR3 is TGTGCCACTCTCGCTGAGTTGGGAGTTGGAAACACCATATATTTT. Translated, it gives CATLAELGVGNTIYF.

This chain connects TRBV4-1 to TRBJ2-7; TRBD2 agrees at 13 bases. V shed 4 bases and J 4 bases; nucleotides not matched to a gene: 7. This CDR3 contains 16 residues. From germline, CDR1 is MGHRA and CDR2 YSYEKL. This CDR3 is CASSRGLAGEWYEQYF. The CDR3 region has the DNA TGCGCCAGCAGCCGCGGACTAGCGGGAGAATGGTACGAGCAGTACTTC.

This sequence joins TRBV2 and TRBJ1-5, with D perhaps TRBD1 (5 bases). This CDR3 has 15 amino acids. V was pared by 8 bases and J by 3 bases, with 17 bases between. In germline, CDR1 is SNHLY, CDR2 FYNNEI. For the CDR3, the DNA is TGTGCCAGCGTGAAGGTAGGAGGGGACAATCAGCCCCAGCATTTT. It encodes CASVKVGGDNQPQHF.

V and J are TRBV7-3 and TRBJ2-5; perhaps TRBD1 as D (5 bases). CDR1 SGHTA and CDR2 FQGTGA come from the germline V gene. This CDR3 comprises 17 residues. Trimming cost V 6 bases and J 5 bases, with 25 bases left between them. DNA for the CDR3: TGTGCCAGCAGGAGAAGTCCCCACGACGACAGAGCGGAGACCCAGTACTTC. It encodes CASRRSPHDDRAETQYF.

V is TRBV5-5 and J is TRBJ1-1; TRBD1 is a possible D gene (5 bases). V was shortened by 0 bases and J by 10 bases, with 16 bases between the two germline ends. The CDR3 runs to 14 residues. The germline gives CDR1 SGHKS, CDR2 YYEKEE (reference sequence). CDR3: CASSLGRDWGAAFF. In nucleotides, the CDR3 is TGTGCCAGCAGCTTGGGTAGGGACTGGGGCGCAGCTTTCTTT.

This clone appeared once. This chain links TRBV7-2 with TRBJ2-1; weak D call: TRBD1 (5 bases). Germline V gene lookup returns CDR1 SGHTA and CDR2 FQGNSA. CDR3 length: 13 residues. Deletions cut 6 bases from V and 7 bases from J, with 13 bases between. CDR3 bases: TGTGCCAGCAGGTCCGGAACAGGAAATGAGCAGTTCTTC. Encoded protein: CASRSGTGNEQFF.

This rearrangement joins TRBV7-2 to TRBJ2-5; 9 bases align to TRBD2. The CDR3 is 14 residues long. The germline gives CDR1 SGHTA, CDR2 FQGNSA. V dropped 6 bases and J dropped 7; count of bases not matched to a gene: 9. The CDR3 nucleotides are TGTGCCAGCAGGGTAGCGGGGGCGGAGAGGACCCAGTACTTC. Translating gives CASRVAGAERTQYF.

The chain combines TRBV5-4 with TRBJ2-3; 9 bases line up with TRBD2. CDR1 is SGHNT, CDR2 YYREEE, per germline (reference sequence). The CDR3 runs to 16 residues. Germline trimming cut 3 bases from V and 2 bases from J; bases unmatched to any gene: 7. The CDR3 DNA follows: TGTGCCAGCAGCTGGCGGGGGGGCATGGACACAGATACGCAGTATTTT. Protein product: CASSWRGGMDTDTQYF.

The rearrangement links TRBV19 to TRBJ2-2; tentative D call: TRBD2 (5 bases). V was shortened by 11 bases and J by 4 bases, with 14 bases between the two germline ends. Germline assignment: CDR1 LNHDA and CDR2 SQIVND (reference sequence). CDR3 length: 13 amino acids. The CDR3 is CAAEGRFTGELFF. The CDR3 DNA reads TGTGCCGCCGAGGGTCGGTTCACCGGGGAGCTGTTTTTT.

This chain uses TRBV6-2 or TRBV6-3 with TRBJ2-5; D might be TRBD2 (6 bases). Germline V gene lookup returns CDR1 MNHEY and CDR2 SVGEGT. The CDR3 length is 15 residues. Trimming took off 4 bases at V and 0 bases at J, with 12 bases between the two ends. CDR3 nucleotides: TGTGCCAGCAGTTCGCGCCGGGACTACCAAGAGACCCAGTACTTC. Amino acid sequence: CASSSRRDYQETQYF.

This clone has a single count. V gene TRBV5-1 combines with J gene TRBJ1-4, with 7 nucleotides matching TRBD1. Germline CDR1 is SGHRS and CDR2 is YFSETQ. J was trimmed by 7 bases and V by 5 bases; bases with no gene match: 11. This CDR3 comprises 15 residues. In DNA form, the CDR3 reads TGCGCCAGCAGTCCGAGGGGGCCTGGGCTTGAAAAACTGTTTTTT. Amino acid sequence: CASSPRGPGLEKLFF. The variable domain in full, with the rest retrieved from reference TRBV5-1 and TRBJ1-4, is KAGVTQTPRYLIKTRGQQVTLSCSPISGHRSVSWYQQTPGQGLQFLFEYFSETQRNKGNFPGRFSGRQFSNSRSEMNVSTLELGDSALYLCASSPRGPGLEKLFFGSGTQLSVL.

The chain joins TRBV5-1 to TRBJ2-3, with unresolved D. Trimming took off 1 base at V and 4 bases at J, with 7 bases between the two ends. CDR1 SGHRS and CDR2 YFSETQ come from the germline V gene. This CDR3 contains 13 residues. The CDR3 DNA sequence: TGCGCCAGCAGCTTGATGGAGCCAGATACGCAGTATTTT. Its protein is CASSLMEPDTQYF.

This clone was counted a single time. This chain connects TRBV5-1 to TRBJ2-1; possibly TRBD2 for D (7 bases). Trimming removed 1 base from V and 7 bases from J, with 18 bases in between. The germline gives CDR1 SGHRS, CDR2 YFSETQ. The length of the CDR3 is 16 residues. CDR3 amino acids: CASSLTGTGRGNEQFF. CDR3 DNA: TGCGCCAGCAGCTTGACGGGAACAGGGCGGGGGAATGAGCAGTTCTTC.

Remarks on this clone: Other DNA sequences in the same sample also yield this CDR3. V usage is TRBV28 and J usage is TRBJ2-5, with a weak D call TRBD1 (5 bases). CDR1 MDHEN and CDR2 SYDVKM come from the germline V gene. Trimming removed 6 bases from V and 5 bases from J, with 13 bases in between. The CDR3 runs 13 residues. This CDR3 is CASSRTGSETQYF. The CDR3 DNA reads as TGTGCCAGCAGCCGTACAGGATCCGAGACCCAGTACTTC.

The genes are TRBV5-1 and TRBJ1-6, with D possibly matching TRBD1 (5 bases). The CDR3 loop spans 15 amino acids. CDR1 is SGHRS, CDR2 YFSETQ, per germline. Deletions cut 4 bases from V and 5 bases from J, with 13 bases between. CDR3 region: CASSRRAGDNSPLHF. CDR3 DNA: TGCGCCAGCAGCCGGAGGGCGGGGGATAATTCACCCCTCCACTTT.

The chain has TRBV9 and TRBJ2-5, with 8 bases identical to TRBD2. Trimming at V came to 3 bases and at J to 4 bases, leaving 2 bases not matched to a gene. The CDR3 is 13 amino acids. CDR1 is SGDLS and CDR2 is YYNGEE in the germline V gene. The CDR3 here is CASSEGTRETQYF. Here the CDR3 DNA reads TGTGCCAGCAGCGAGGGGACTAGAGAGACCCAGTACTTC.